The T cell receptor beta chain described here comes from a study of neoadjuvant nivolumab and ipilimumab in lung cancer. The method was immunoSEQ multiplex PCR; TCRdb's version includes in-frame clones alone and lacks a portion of them. The table lists approximately 21,000 clones, 82% of them singletons. Trimming took 8 bases from V and 5 from J; bases not matched to a gene: 12. CDR3 length equals 14 residues. Germline V gene sequence: CDR1 SQVTM, CDR2 ANQGSEA. The rearrangement uses TRBV29-1 and TRBJ1-2; 9 nucleotides align to TRBD1. The source of this sequence is an adult with non-small cell lung cancer. The starting material was peripheral blood, obtained before neoadjuvant nivolumab, alone or with ipilimumab. The CDR3 DNA follows: TGCAGCTTCTCAGAGACAGGGGGGACTTATGGCTACACCTTC. Translating it yields CSFSETGGTYGYTF.